These T cell receptor beta chains were read from a single sample in a study of blood T cell repertoires in COVID-19. Only in-frame clones appear in the TCRdb table, and some are missing; sequencing was by immunoSEQ multiplex PCR. The sample has about 210,000 clones; roughly nine tenths are singletons. The sequenced sample consisted of peripheral blood. The receptors originated from a woman aged 65 to 85 with acute or convalescent COVID-19. Both conserved end residues are part of each CDR3. Fields, in order: D gene, V gene, J gene, CDR3 DNA, CDR3 protein. The D gene is left open where the match is weak.

NA	TRBV6-1	TRBJ1-1	TGTGCCAGCAGTGAGAACAGGGTCCCGACGGCTGAAGCTTTCTTT	CASSENRVPTAEAFF
TRBD2	TRBV14	TRBJ2-1	TGTGCCAGCAGCTTGATAGCGGGGGTCTACAATGAGCAGTTCTTC	CASSLIAGVYNEQFF
TRBD1	TRBV7-6	TRBJ1-1	TGTGCCAGCAGACTGGGACAGGGGACCGAAGCTTTCTTT	CASRLGQGTEAFF
NA	TRBV5-4	TRBJ1-2	TGTGCCAGCAGCTTGGTCGGCACAGAAAATGGCTACACCTTC	CASSLVGTENGYTF
NA	TRBV12-2	TRBJ2-7	TGTGCAAGTCGCTGGACGACAGGGATTGGCGACGAGCAGTACTTC	CASRWTTGIGDEQYF
TRBD1	TRBV2	TRBJ1-5	TGTGCCAGCAGTACCGGGACAGCGGAAAATCAGCCCCAGCATTTT	CASSTGTAENQPQHF
NA	TRBV12-3/TRBV12-4	TRBJ1-2	TGTGCCGGGAGGGCCGGGTGGAGCGGTGGCTACACCTTC	CAGRAGWSGGYTF
TRBD1	TRBV6-5	TRBJ2-2	TGTGCCAGCAGTTTGGCCAGGGGGACGGCCGGGGAGCTGTTTTTT	CASSLARGTAGELFF
TRBD1	TRBV19	TRBJ2-3	TGTGCCAGTAGTCACAGGACAGGGAGCACAGATACGCAGTATTTT	CASSHRTGSTDTQYF
TRBD1	TRBV6-5	TRBJ1-2	TGTGCCAGCAGGACGACCGGGACAGGCGGCTACACCTTC	CASRTTGTGGYTF